This TCR beta chain originates from a study of T cells expressing NK-cell markers. Study in general: Eight donors were sequenced, seven testing HCMV-seropositive and one testing seronegative. General observations from the study: NKG2C+ dominant clonotypes from 6 or 7 donors made up roughly 1.0-8% of CD8+ T cells.

Worth noting for this clonotype: Its matching antigen is unknown.

TCR beta cDNA was made by 5'RACE template switching with UMIs. TCRdb reprocessed the 5' RACE reads and reports one entry per CDR3 protein, with no DNA. Here the sample table reports around 180,000 distinct CDR3 sequences. The germline V gene has CDR1 MNHEY and CDR2 SMNVEV (reference sequence). The CDR3 is 19 residues long. The rearrangement joins TRBV27 to TRBJ2-3; TCRdb calls TRBD1, which cannot be checked without DNA. What was sequenced was blood T cells: a sorted CD56 or NKG2C T cell subset, CD4+ or CD8+ T cells, or bulk PBMC T cells (not recorded which). The sequence was obtained from a man aged 18-69 years in good health. The CDR3 is CASSPWGTRDTQNTDTQYF.